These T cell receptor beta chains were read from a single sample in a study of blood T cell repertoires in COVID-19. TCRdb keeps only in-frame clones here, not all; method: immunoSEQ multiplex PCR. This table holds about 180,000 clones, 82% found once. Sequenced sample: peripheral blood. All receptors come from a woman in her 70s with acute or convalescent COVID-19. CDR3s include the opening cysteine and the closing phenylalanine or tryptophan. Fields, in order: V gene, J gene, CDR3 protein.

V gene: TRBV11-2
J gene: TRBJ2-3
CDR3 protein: CASSLGQALTDTQYF

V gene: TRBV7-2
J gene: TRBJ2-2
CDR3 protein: CASSLARLGDTGELFF

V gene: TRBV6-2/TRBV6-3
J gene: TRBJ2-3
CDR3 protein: CASSSLTGPSTDTQYF

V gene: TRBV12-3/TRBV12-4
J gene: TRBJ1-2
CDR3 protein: CASRIQGNYGYTF

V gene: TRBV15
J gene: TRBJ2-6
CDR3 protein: CATSSNTGGSSGANVLTF

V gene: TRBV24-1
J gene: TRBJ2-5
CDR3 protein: CATSDAGQGGGETQYF

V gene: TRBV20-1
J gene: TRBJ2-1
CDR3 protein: CSAPGYNEQFF

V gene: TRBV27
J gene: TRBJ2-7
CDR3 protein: CASTGRDTRSKVYF

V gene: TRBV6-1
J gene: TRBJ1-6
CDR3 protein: CASSESWGGSPLHF

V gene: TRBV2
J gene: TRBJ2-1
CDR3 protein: CASSASYNEQFF

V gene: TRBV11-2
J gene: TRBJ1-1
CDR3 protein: CASSLIGWGGMNTEAFF

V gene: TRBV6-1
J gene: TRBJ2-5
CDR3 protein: CASSALAGGPEETQYF

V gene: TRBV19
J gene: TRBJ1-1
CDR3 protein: CASRAGGLDTEAFF

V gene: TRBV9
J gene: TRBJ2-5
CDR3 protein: CASSVDSGRGETQYF

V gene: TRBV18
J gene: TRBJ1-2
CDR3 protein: CASSPGSGGDDYGYTF

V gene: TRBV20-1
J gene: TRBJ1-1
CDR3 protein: CRGQAGTEAFF

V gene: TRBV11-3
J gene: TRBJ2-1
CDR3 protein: CASSLDGPGGPDEQFF

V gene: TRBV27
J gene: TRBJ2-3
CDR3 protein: CATRVAGWGTDTQYF

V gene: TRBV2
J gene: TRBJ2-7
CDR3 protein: CASRGDGRSEQYF

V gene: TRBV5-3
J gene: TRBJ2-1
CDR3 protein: CARSTGTSGRKKQFF

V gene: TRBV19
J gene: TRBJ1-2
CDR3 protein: CASSMPGTGVNYGYTF

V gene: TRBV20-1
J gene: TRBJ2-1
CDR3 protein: CSASMTSGSNEQFF

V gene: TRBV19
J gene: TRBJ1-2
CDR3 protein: CASNGQLNYGYTF

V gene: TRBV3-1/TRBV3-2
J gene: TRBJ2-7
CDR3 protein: CASSQDATGGSYEQYF

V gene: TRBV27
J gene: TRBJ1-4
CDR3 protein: CASSWLGTGVEKLFF

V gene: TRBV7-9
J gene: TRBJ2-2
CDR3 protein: CASSLTGDARELFF

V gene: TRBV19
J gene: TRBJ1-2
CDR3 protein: CASSKPGQDSGYTF

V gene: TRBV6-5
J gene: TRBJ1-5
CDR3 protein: CASADRGDQPQHF

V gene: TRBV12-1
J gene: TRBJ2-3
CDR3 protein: CASSFAFDLGTSGTDTQYF

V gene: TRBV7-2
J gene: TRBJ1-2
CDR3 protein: CASSPGQGNYGYTF

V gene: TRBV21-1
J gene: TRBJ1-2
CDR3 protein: CASSTLYKDSERNGYTF

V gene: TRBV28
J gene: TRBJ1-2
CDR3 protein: CASSLGGEDNYGYTF

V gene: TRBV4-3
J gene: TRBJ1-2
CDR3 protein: CASSHSPGAAGYGYTF

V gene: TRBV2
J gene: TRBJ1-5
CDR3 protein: CASSEASNSNQPQHF

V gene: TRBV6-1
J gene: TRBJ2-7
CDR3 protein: CASRRDRVYEQYF

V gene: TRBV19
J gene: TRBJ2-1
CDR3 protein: CASSIVTIFDEQFF

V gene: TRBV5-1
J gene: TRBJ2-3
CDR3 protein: CASSSAGRTDTQYF

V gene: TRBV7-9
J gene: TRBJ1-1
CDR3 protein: CASSLAGGSRHTEAFF

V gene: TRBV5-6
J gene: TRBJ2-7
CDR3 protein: CASRRTSGNSYEQYF

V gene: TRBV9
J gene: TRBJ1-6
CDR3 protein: CASSVTGGNSPLHF

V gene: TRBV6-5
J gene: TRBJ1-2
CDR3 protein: CASRIQGLSDGYTF

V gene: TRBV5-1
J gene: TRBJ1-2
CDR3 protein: CASSLELGRNYGYTF

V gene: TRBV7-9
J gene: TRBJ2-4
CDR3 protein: CASSQGNIQYF

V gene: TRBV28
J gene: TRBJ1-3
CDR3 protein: CASSFTGSGNTIYF

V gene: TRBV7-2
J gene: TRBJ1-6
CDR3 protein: CASSFANSPLHF

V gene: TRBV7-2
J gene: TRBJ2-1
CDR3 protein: CASSLSAGSAYNEQFF

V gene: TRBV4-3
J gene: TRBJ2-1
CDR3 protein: CASSQDTSGGRDEQFF

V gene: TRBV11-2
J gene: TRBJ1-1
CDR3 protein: CASSLTWGVNTEAFF

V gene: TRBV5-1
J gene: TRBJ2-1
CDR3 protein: CASSLGPAGENEQFF

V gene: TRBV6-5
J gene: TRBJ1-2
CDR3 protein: CASIPDRANYGYTF

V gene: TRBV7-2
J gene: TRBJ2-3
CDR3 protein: CASSLGWGGDTQYF

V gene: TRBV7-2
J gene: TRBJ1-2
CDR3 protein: CASSGDRGQGGYTF

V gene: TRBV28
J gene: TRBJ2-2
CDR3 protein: CASREGDFGGTGELFF

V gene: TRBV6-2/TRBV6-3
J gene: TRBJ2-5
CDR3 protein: CASSFEVYQETQYF

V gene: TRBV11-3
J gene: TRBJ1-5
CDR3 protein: CASSSNGGDSVPSGEPQHF

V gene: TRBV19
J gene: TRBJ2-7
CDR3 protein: CASSRGLAGGYEQYF

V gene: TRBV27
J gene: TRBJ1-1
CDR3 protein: CASSLLSEDTEAFF